This T cell receptor (beta chain) derives from a study of CD8+ T cells in alopecia areata. The CDR3 is made up of 13 amino acids. Germline V gene data show CDR1 as MNHEY and CDR2 as SMNVEV (reference sequence). V was cut by 4 bases and J by 6 bases, with 10 bases left in between. To note about this clone: What it binds is unknown.

Once RNA had been extracted, it was reverse transcribed into cDNA to act as the sequencing template. The method was immunoSEQ multiplex PCR; TCRdb's version includes in-frame clones alone and lacks a portion of them. The profile shows roughly 200,000 clones, approximately 53% of them singletons. Whole-study results and caveats: Among the cells sequenced in scalp samples are also the resident alphabeta T cells of normal skin. Sharing of TCR sequences between patients (possibly for HLA-related reasons) was less clear than in mice. Lesional scalp exceeded normal scalp in clonality, especially in alopecia totalis/universalis.

The chain is built from TRBV27 and TRBJ1-5, with D perhaps TRBD1 (5 bases). The clonotype was recovered from a human donor in good health. The specimen was CD8+ T cells sorted from blood. The CDR3 DNA is TGTGCCAGCAGTTACGGGGGGGGTCAGCCCCAGCATTTT. As protein: CASSYGGGQPQHF.